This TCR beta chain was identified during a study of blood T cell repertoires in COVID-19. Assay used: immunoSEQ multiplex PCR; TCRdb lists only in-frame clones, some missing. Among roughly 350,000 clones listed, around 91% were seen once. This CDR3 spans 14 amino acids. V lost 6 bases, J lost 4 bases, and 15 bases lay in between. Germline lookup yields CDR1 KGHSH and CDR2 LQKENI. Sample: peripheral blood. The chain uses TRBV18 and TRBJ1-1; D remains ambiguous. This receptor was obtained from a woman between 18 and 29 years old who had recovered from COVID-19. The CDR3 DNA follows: TGTGCCAGCTCCATGGATCTTGCGGGCACTGAAGCTTTCTTT. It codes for CASSMDLAGTEAFF.